Ten or more counts support the clone carrying this TCR beta chain. Its cognate antigen is unknown. These data belong to a study of identical twins. Each CDR3 protein is one row after TCRdb ran MiXCR on the 5' RACE reads. The repertoire holds fewer than 650,000 distinct CDR3 sequences, with roughly 7.2% as singletons. Notes on the study in general: Cross-sectional statistics underpinned the conclusions; the same donors were not followed. Twins' surplus sharing was weaker for beta out-of-frame sequences. Monozygotic twins shared more out-of-frame TCR alpha than recombination models predicted.

Healthy Caucasians, and only they, were the donors. Per germline, CDR1 MNHNS and CDR2 SASEGT. V was trimmed by 6 bases and J by 8 bases, leaving 16 bases between them. This CDR3 has 13 residues. This same sample was also taken into another study, of yellow fever vaccine responses in identical twins.

This receptor was taken from a woman younger than 35 in good health. The chain links TRBV6-1 to TRBJ1-2; D perhaps matches TRBD1 (6 bases). Sequenced sample: PBMCs. CDR3 DNA: TGTGCCAGCAGCCCCGGACAGTGGCGGGGCTACACCTTC. Its protein is CASSPGQWRGYTF.